This TCR beta chain was found in a study of blood T cell repertoires in COVID-19. Study overall: Samples taken during acute and convalescent COVID-19 were collected in the United States, Italy and Spain. PBMCs, B-cell-depleted T cells, or T cells were the source of the cDNA or gDNA that made up the material.

The table lists this clone with a few counts. Per the study methods: The assay estimated nucleated cells by amplifying reference gene primers. Sequencing was performed with immunoSEQ multiplex PCR; in TCRdb, only in-frame clones are kept and a portion is missing. V, J and clone size derive from that table, while D and trimming were established from the DNA sequence. The sample includes more than 60,000 clones, roughly 90% of them seen just once. The sequence was obtained from a woman older than 75 with active or convalescent COVID-19. Sequencing was performed on peripheral blood.

The CDR3 nucleotides are TGTGCCAGCAGTTACTCGGTCGATAGCGGTAGCGAGCAGTACTTC. Translated, it gives CASSYSVDSGSEQYF. J is TRBJ2-7 and V is TRBV6-5; D perhaps matches TRBD2 (6 bases). Germline V gene lookup returns CDR1 MNHEY and CDR2 SVGAGI. The length of the CDR3 is 15 residues. Trimming removed 0 bases from V and 6 bases from J, with 15 bases in between.